This TCR beta chain derives from a study of blood T cell repertoires in COVID-19. At the level of the study: Acute and convalescent COVID-19 samples came from the United States, Italy and Spain.

How the authors handled the data: Nucleated cell counts were estimated from reference gene primer amplification. Assay: immunoSEQ multiplex PCR; the TCRdb copy retains only in-frame clones and omits some. The V and J calls and clone size come from that table; D and trimming were worked out from the DNA. Of a few hundred thousand clones listed, roughly 87% are singletons. Germline-derived CDR1 and CDR2 are LNHDA and SQIVND (reference sequence). Trimming cost V 9 bases and J 0 bases; bases outside gene matches: 7. There are 14 residues in the CDR3. Sequenced sample: peripheral blood. This receptor was taken from a woman aged 40 to 49 who had recovered from COVID-19. V gene TRBV19 combines with J gene TRBJ2-7; the match to TRBD2 covers 8 bases. CDR3 region: CASAPAGGSYEQYF. Written as DNA, the CDR3 is TGTGCCAGCGCCCCGGCGGGGGGCTCCTACGAGCAGTACTTC. Drawing the rest from reference TRBV19 and TRBJ2-7, the complete variable domain is DGGITQSPKYLFRKEGQNVTLSCEQNLNHDAMYWYRQDPGQGLRLIYYSQIVNDFQKGDIAEGYSVSREKKESFPLTVTSAQKNPTAFYLCASAPAGGSYEQYFGPGTRLTVT.